This TCR beta chain was identified in a study of neurological immune-mediated disorders. TCRdb redid the calling of the 5' RACE reads with MiXCR, one entry per CDR3 protein. Seen here are fewer than 85,000 distinct CDR3 sequences, roughly 17% observed once, and the top ten hold roughly 14%. This clonotype has ten or more counts. The study drew its healthy controls from blood bank volunteers in Maryland, USA. Germline CDR1 and CDR2: DFQATT and SNEGSKA (reference sequence). The CDR3 loop spans 12 amino acids. V was shortened by 6 bases and J by 4 bases, with 12 bases between the two germline ends. The sequenced material came from PBMCs. This sequence originates from a middle-aged woman in good health. The chain combines TRBV20-1 with TRBJ1-1, with D perhaps TRBD1 (5 bases). For the CDR3, the DNA is TGCAGTGCCTGGATGGGGACCACTGAAGCTTTCTTT. Residues: CSAWMGTTEAFF.